The TCR beta chain described here comes from a study of T cell responses to AZD1222 COVID-19 vaccine. V shed 0 bases, J shed 8 bases, and the junction held 4 bases outside the gene matches. The V gene's germline CDR1 is MGHDK and CDR2 SYGVNS. The CDR3 length is 17 residues. As to this clone: The antigen is unknown.

The study, taken as a whole, reports: Once two AZD1222 doses were given, Spike-specific TCR breadth and depth went up.

The repertoire was sequenced with immunoSEQ multiplex PCR; TCRdb's copy has only in-frame clones and lacks some. The sample lists about 120,000 clones; around 90% were seen once. Sequenced material: peripheral blood, taken 28 days after the second AZD1222 dose. The TCR comes from an adult who received the AZD1222 COVID-19 vaccine. The J gene is TRBJ2-1, the V gene TRBV25-1, with 16 bases aligning to TRBD2. CDR3 amino acids: CASSEYTGTSGGDEQFF. The CDR3 DNA reads TGTGCCAGCAGTGAATATACGGGGACTAGCGGGGGGGATGAGCAGTTCTTC.